The T cell receptor (beta chain) described here comes from a study of identical twins. TCRdb analysed the 5' RACE reads with MiXCR anew, one entry per CDR3 protein. The profile shows approximately 230,000 distinct CDR3 sequences, more than 13% of them singletons. Trimming left V 8 bases short and J 1 base short, with 11 bases between. Germline lookup yields CDR1 LGHDT and CDR2 YNNKEL (reference sequence). This CDR3 has 13 residues. Concerning this clonotype itself: What it recognizes is unknown.

The study, taken as a whole, reports: Analyses of zero insertions could be partly confounded by invariant MAIT and iNKT cells.

The V gene is TRBV3-1, the J gene TRBJ2-5, with D tentatively TRBD1 (5 bases). The sequencing input was memory (CD45RO+) T cells sorted from blood. This sequence was found in a woman aged 18 to 35 in good health. The CDR3 reads CASQQGGQETQYF. Here the CDR3 DNA reads TGTGCCAGCCAGCAGGGTGGCCAAGAGACCCAGTACTTC.